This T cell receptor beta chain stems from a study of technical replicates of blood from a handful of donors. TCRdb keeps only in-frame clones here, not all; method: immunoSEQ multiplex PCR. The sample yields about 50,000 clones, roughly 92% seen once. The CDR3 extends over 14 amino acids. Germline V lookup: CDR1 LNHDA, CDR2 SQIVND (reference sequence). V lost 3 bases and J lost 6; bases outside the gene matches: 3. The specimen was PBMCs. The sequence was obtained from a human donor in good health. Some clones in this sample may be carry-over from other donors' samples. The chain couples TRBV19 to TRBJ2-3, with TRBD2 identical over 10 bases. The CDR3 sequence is CASSISGGSDTQYF. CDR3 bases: TGTGCCAGTAGTATTAGCGGGGGGAGTGATACGCAGTATTTT.